A single sample gave rise to the 15 T cell receptor beta chains below, sequenced in a study of CD8+ T cells in alopecia areata. Indicated treatment: oral pan-JAK inhibitor, 5-10 mg twice daily. Extracted RNA was reverse transcribed into cDNA, the sequencing template. Method: immunoSEQ multiplex PCR; TCRdb's copy keeps in-frame clones and lacks some. Counted here are a few hundred thousand clones, 30% to 40% occurring once; the ten biggest clones make up around 0.48%. The material was CD4+ T cells sorted from blood, obtained at roughly week 30, from a patient treated with tofacitinib. The receptors come from a human donor with alopecia areata.

V gene TRBV4-2 combines with J gene TRBJ1-4; no clear D. The CDR3 covers 13 residues. The V gene's germline CDR1 is LGHNA and CDR2 YNFKEQ. The V end was cut by 4 bases, the J end by 8 bases, with 11 bases between. Here the CDR3 reads CASSPGTREKLFF. Here the CDR3 DNA reads TGTGCCAGCAGCCCAGGTACGCGGGAAAAACTGTTTTTT.

The CDR3 DNA sequence: TGTGCCGGAGCATCGAACAGGAACACTGAAGCTTTCTTT. As protein: CAGASNRNTEAFF. J is TRBJ1-1 and V is TRBV30; D is unresolved. The CDR3 loop spans 13 amino acids. From germline, CDR1 is GTSNPN and CDR2 SVGIG (reference sequence). The ends were cut back, 8 bases at V and 1 base at J, with 14 bases in the middle.

This clone came up a few times. The rearrangement uses TRBV9 and TRBJ1-1; 8 bases are shared with TRBD1. Germline values: CDR1 SGDLS, CDR2 YYNGEE. The ends lost 3 bases at V and 4 bases at J; junction bases unmatched: 2. The CDR3 contains 13 residues. The CDR3 spells CASSGTGSTEAFF. The DNA of the CDR3 is TGTGCCAGCAGCGGGACAGGGTCCACTGAAGCTTTCTTT.

In this sample, this clone turned up a few times. The CDR3 loop reads CATSKSGTSGRNEQFF. Here the CDR3 DNA reads TGTGCCACCAGCAAGTCCGGGACTAGCGGCCGCAATGAGCAGTTCTTC. The chain uses TRBV15 and TRBJ2-1; 11 bases align to TRBD2. The CDR3 is made up of 16 amino acids. Trimming cost V 4 bases and J 6 bases; bases outside gene matches: 8. The germline CDR1 and CDR2 sequences are LNHNV and YYDKDF (reference sequence). Together with reference TRBV15 and TRBJ2-1, the CDR3 gives the full variable domain: DAMVIQNPRYQVTQFGKPVTLSCSQTLNHNVMYWYQQKSSQAPKLLFHYYDKDFNNEADTPDNFQSRRPNTSFCFLDIRSPGLGDTAMYLCATSKSGTSGRNEQFFGPGTRLTVL.

The CDR3 nucleotides are TGTGCCAGCAGTTCCCGGGGGCGCCAATCCTACGAGCAGTACTTC. It encodes CASSSRGRQSYEQYF. J is TRBJ2-7 and V is TRBV7-2; D could derive from TRBD1 or TRBD2 (6 bases each). There are 15 residues in the CDR3. Germline assignment: CDR1 SGHTA and CDR2 FQGNSA. V lost 6 bases, J lost 1 base, and 16 bases lay in between.

This chain uses TRBV25-1 with TRBJ2-2; D gene uncertain. The germline gives CDR1 MGHDK, CDR2 SYGVNS. V dropped 4 bases and J dropped 7 bases, with 4 bases sitting between them. The CDR3 covers 11 residues. The CDR3 nucleotides read TGTGCCAGCAGTGGGCACGGGGAGCTGTTTTTT. The encoded protein is CASSGHGELFF.

This clone has just a few counts. This rearrangement joins TRBV30 to TRBJ1-5; D is unclear. The CDR3 length is 15 residues. The ends were cut back, 0 bases at V and 0 bases at J, with 9 bases in the middle. Germline V gene sequence: CDR1 GTSNPN, CDR2 SVGIG (reference sequence). CDR3 DNA: TGTGCCTGGAGTGTCGGTAGTAATAGCAATCAGCCCCAGCATTTT. Translation: CAWSVGSNSNQPQHF.

The chain couples TRBV6-5 to TRBJ2-5; D unresolved. Trimming left V 2 bases short and J 2 bases short, with 12 bases between. Germline V gives CDR1 MNHEY, CDR2 SVGAGI. The CDR3 runs to 15 residues. CDR3 loop: CASSYPGGRQETQYF. The DNA of the CDR3 is TGTGCCAGCAGTTACCCGGGTGGCAGACAAGAGACCCAGTACTTC.

This clone was recorded many times. The chain combines TRBV7-9 with TRBJ1-2; D unclear. CDR1 and CDR2 from the germline V gene are SEHNR and FQNEAQ (reference sequence). The CDR3 is 12 amino acids. V lost 5 bases, J lost 9 bases, and 13 bases lay in between. In DNA, the CDR3 is TGTGCCAGCAGCCCGCTTGATGGCCGCTACACCTTC. Protein sequence: CASSPLDGRYTF.

The table lists this clone with a few counts. The chain combines TRBV30 with TRBJ1-5; 9 positions agree with TRBD1. The CDR3 has 15 residues. Losses at the gene ends were 0 bases for V and 2 bases for J; bases not matched to a gene: 2. CDR1 and CDR2 (germline): GTSNPN, SVGIG (reference sequence). The chain's CDR3 is CAWSVRDRGNQPQHF. The CDR3 coding sequence is TGTGCCTGGAGTGTACGGGACAGGGGCAATCAGCCCCAGCATTTT.

CDR3 nucleotides: TGCACCGGGCTAGCTGAGATGGGCGGGGAGCTGTTTTTT. As protein: CTGLAEMGGELFF. The rearrangement links TRBV29-1 to TRBJ2-2; D is possibly TRBD2 (5 bases). This CDR3 contains 13 residues. Germline lookup yields CDR1 SQVTM and CDR2 ANQGSEA.

The chain joins TRBV5-1 to TRBJ2-2; 8 positions match TRBD2. Germline V gives CDR1 SGHRS, CDR2 YFSETQ. The junction had 4 bases not matched to a gene; V was cut back by 1 base and J by 2 bases. This CDR3 has 16 residues. The CDR3 loop is CASSLSLAGNTGELFF. The CDR3, as DNA: TGCGCCAGCAGCTTGAGCCTAGCGGGTAACACCGGGGAGCTGTTTTTT.

This clone has a handful of counts. The chain links TRBV7-6 to TRBJ1-4; TRBD1 agrees at 8 bases. V lost 4 bases, J lost 8 bases, and 12 bases stayed unmatched. The CDR3 is made up of 16 amino acids. Germline V gives CDR1 SGHVS, CDR2 FNYEAQ. CDR3 in amino acids: CASSSLAGGEAEKLFF. The CDR3 DNA sequence: TGTGCCAGCAGCTCTCTAGCAGGGGGCGAGGCGGAAAAACTGTTTTTT.

This clone has just a few counts. This chain connects TRBV5-1 to TRBJ2-3; D possibly corresponds to TRBD1 (5 bases). Trimming shortened V by 4 bases and J by 5 bases, and 11 bases separated the two germline ends. The CDR3 consists of 13 residues. Germline V gene sequence: CDR1 SGHRS, CDR2 YFSETQ. The CDR3 sequence is CASSVQRGDTQYF. The CDR3 DNA reads TGCGCCAGCAGCGTCCAAAGGGGAGATACGCAGTATTTT.

The J gene is TRBJ2-1, the V gene TRBV18; 13 bases map to TRBD2. Germline CDR1 and CDR2: KGHSH and LQKENI. CDR3 length equals 16 residues. The trim removed 5 bases at V and 9 bases at J, leaving 10 bases unmatched. In DNA form, the CDR3 reads TGTGCCAGCTCAACTAGACTAGCGGGGGGCCGCAGTGAGCAGTTCTTC. This encodes CASSTRLAGGRSEQFF.